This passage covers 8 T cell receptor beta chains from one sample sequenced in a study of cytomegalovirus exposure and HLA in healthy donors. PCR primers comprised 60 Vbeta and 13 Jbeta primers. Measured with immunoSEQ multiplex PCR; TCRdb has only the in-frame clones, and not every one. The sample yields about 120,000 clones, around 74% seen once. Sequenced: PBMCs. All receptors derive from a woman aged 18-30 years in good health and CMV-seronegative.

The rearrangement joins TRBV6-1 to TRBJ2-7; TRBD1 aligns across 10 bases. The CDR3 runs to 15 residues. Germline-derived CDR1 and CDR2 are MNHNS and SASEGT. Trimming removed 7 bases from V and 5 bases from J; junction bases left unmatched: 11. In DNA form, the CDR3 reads TGTGCCAGCAATCTCACCCCCGGGACAGGGGACGAGCAGTACTTC. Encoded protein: CASNLTPGTGDEQYF.

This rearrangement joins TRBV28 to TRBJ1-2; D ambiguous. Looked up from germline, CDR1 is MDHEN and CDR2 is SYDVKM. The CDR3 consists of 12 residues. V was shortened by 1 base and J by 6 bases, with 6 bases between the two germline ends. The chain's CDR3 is CASSLLQNGYTF. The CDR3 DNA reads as TGTGCCAGCAGTTTATTACAGAATGGCTACACCTTC.

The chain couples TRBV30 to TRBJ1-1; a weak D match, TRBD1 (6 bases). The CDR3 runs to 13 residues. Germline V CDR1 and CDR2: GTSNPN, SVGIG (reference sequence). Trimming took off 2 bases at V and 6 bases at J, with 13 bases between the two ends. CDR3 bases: TGTGCCTGGAGTAAAACAGGGAGTTCTGAAGCTTTCTTT. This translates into CAWSKTGSSEAFF.

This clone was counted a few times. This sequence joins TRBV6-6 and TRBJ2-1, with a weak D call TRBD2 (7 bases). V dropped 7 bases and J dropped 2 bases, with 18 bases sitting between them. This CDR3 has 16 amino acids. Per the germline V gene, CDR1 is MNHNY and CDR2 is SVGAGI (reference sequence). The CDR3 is CASTPLGRGPYNEQFF. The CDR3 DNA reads TGTGCCAGCACCCCGCTGGGGCGGGGGCCCTACAATGAGCAGTTCTTC.

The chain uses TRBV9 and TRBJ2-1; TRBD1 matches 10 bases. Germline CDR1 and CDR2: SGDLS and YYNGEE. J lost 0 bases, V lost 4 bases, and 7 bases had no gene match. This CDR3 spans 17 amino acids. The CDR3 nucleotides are TGTGCCAGCAGCTTCCGGGACAGGGGCAGCTCCTACAATGAGCAGTTCTTC. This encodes CASSFRDRGSSYNEQFF.

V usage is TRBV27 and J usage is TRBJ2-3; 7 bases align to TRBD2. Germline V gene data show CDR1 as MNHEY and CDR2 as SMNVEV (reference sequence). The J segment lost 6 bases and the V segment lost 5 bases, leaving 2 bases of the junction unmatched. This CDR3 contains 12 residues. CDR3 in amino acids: CASSRGGDTQYF. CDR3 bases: TGTGCCAGCAGTCGCGGGGGTGATACGCAGTATTTT.

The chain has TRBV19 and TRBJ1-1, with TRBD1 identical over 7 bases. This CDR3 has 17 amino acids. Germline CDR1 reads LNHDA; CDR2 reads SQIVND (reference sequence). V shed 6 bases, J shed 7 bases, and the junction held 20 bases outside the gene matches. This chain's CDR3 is CASRLESFRGEHGEAFF. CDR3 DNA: TGTGCCAGTAGACTCGAATCCTTCAGGGGGGAGCATGGTGAAGCTTTCTTT.

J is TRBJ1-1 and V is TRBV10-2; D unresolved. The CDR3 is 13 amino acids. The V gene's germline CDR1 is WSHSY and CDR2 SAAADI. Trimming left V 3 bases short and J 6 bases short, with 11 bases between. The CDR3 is CASSDPAESEAFF. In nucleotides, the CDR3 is TGCGCCAGCAGTGATCCCGCGGAATCTGAAGCTTTCTTT.